This T cell receptor (beta chain) was sequenced during a study of blood T cell repertoires in COVID-19. Across the study: T cells, B-cell-depleted T cells, or PBMCs supplied cDNA or gDNA.

CDR3 size: 13 residues. Germline CDR1 and CDR2: MNHEY and SVGAGI. V lost 6 bases and J 0 bases, leaving 6 bases between the germline ends. Using immunoSEQ multiplex PCR, the repertoire was profiled, and TCRdb retains in-frame clones only, with some absent. The table includes roughly 250,000 clones, over 80% detected once. The sequenced sample was peripheral blood. The TCR comes from a woman aged 40 to 49 with acute or convalescent COVID-19. V usage is TRBV6-5 and J usage is TRBJ1-5; D remains unclear. The CDR3 loop reads CASRSYSNQPQHF. CDR3 in DNA: TGTGCCAGCAGGTCCTATAGCAATCAGCCCCAGCATTTT.